This T cell receptor beta chain was profiled in a study of technical replicates of blood from a handful of donors (dated by TCRdb to 2016 to 2017). Trimming takes 6 bases from V and 4 bases from J, and the germline ends sit 7 bases apart. Spanning cysteine to phenylalanine, the CDR3 consists of 12 amino acids. Only CDR3 DNA remains: 36 bases, in frame from the first base. The germline V gene yields ENHRY for CDR1 and SYGVKD for CDR2. Only a few counts were recorded for this clone. This receptor's antigen is unknown. No clone much larger than this one lies a single base away; base qualities are absent. The library was made by the immunoSEQ multiplex PCR assay. TCRdb took over this immuneACCESS table, retaining in-frame rearrangements with V and J assigned. Such tables are incomplete; in checked studies, under half of the missing clones stem from an unresolved V gene, and the remainder is unexplained. A total of fewer than 75,000 clones appear in this sample, approximately 93% of them only once. 0.25% to 0.3% of the sample lies in the top ten.

Sequences were obtained from T cells isolated from PBMCs. This TCR came from a human donor in good health. The sequence is built from TRBV10-3 and TRBJ1-5; the D gene cannot be resolved reliably. CDR3 reads: CAISPTNQPQHF. The sequenced DNA is TGTGCCATCAGCCCGACTAATCAGCCCCAGCATTTT.